Listed below are T cell receptor beta chains from one sample, sequenced in a study of PD-1 blockade in classical Hodgkin lymphoma. Generated by immunoSEQ multiplex PCR, the TCRdb table keeps only in-frame clones and is missing some. The sample consists of some 15,000 clones, about nine tenths of them appearing once. The sequencing input was CD8+ T cells from blood. These receptors originate from a human donor with classical Hodgkin lymphoma. The CDR3 runs from the conserved cysteine through the conserved F or W. Each record gives: clone size, V gene, D gene, J gene, CDR3 DNA, CDR3 protein. D genes are given only for firm matches. Clone size, where shown, is once, few, many, or a class for clones that have expanded.

NA	TRBV28	NA	TRBJ2-3	TGTGCCAGCAGCCTCCCGGGGAGCGGACCAGATACGCAGTATTTT	CASSLPGSGPDTQYF
NA	TRBV5-8	NA	TRBJ2-7	TGTGCCAGCATCTGGGGTGGACAAGTTGGCGAGCAGTACTTC	CASIWGGQVGEQYF
NA	TRBV27	TRBD1	TRBJ2-6	TGTGCCAGCAGTCTAGGGACAGGCTACTCTGGGGCCAACGTCCTGACTTTC	CASSLGTGYSGANVLTF
NA	TRBV28	TRBD2	TRBJ2-7	TGTGCCAGCAGGCCTCTAGCGGGAGTGGGCGAGCAGTACTTC	CASRPLAGVGEQYF
NA	TRBV9	NA	TRBJ2-1	TGTGCCAGCAGCGTTCCGGCGGAGGGAGGAGGTGATAGTGAGCAGTTCTTC	CASSVPAEGGGDSEQFF
NA	TRBV19	TRBD1	TRBJ1-1	TGTGCCAGTAACCCTGACAGGGTCGGGATGAACACTGAAGCTTTCTTT	CASNPDRVGMNTEAFF
NA	TRBV5-5	NA	TRBJ2-2	TGTGCCAGCAGCTTGGCCGGTGGGAAAACCGGGGAGCTGTTTTTT	CASSLAGGKTGELFF
NA	TRBV2	NA	TRBJ2-7	TGTGCCAGCAGTGAATCAGGGCGAGGAAACGAGCAGTACTTC	CASSESGRGNEQYF
NA	TRBV19	TRBD2	TRBJ2-1	TGTGCCAGTAGTCTAGCGGGAGGGCCAGGGAATGAGCAGTTCTTC	CASSLAGGPGNEQFF
NA	TRBV7-3	NA	TRBJ2-1	TGTGCCAGCAGCTTCGACGGGGCTGAGCAGTTCTTC	CASSFDGAEQFF
NA	TRBV27	NA	TRBJ2-1	TGTGCCAGCAGTTTGTCGATCCTTCACAATGAGCAGTTCTTC	CASSLSILHNEQFF
NA	TRBV28	NA	TRBJ2-1	TGTGCCAGCAGTTCCCCCCACGGCAATGAGCAGTTCTTC	CASSSPHGNEQFF
NA	TRBV5-4	NA	TRBJ2-1	TGTGCCAGCACCCACACTAGCCCTGAGCAGTTCTTC	CASTHTSPEQFF
NA	TRBV7-8	TRBD2	TRBJ2-1	TGTGCCAGCAGCCAACCTCCGGGACTAGCGGAGCGGAGCTCCTACAATGAGCAGTTCTTC	CASSQPPGLAERSSYNEQFF
once	TRBV28	NA	TRBJ1-5	TGTGCCAGCAGGATACTGGCCACATGGGGGGCTGGCAATCAGCCCCAGCATTTT	CASRILATWGAGNQPQHF
NA	TRBV7-9	NA	TRBJ2-3	TGTGCCAGCAGCTTCCCTGACCCCGCAGATACGCAGTATTTT	CASSFPDPADTQYF
once	TRBV9	TRBD1	TRBJ1-3	TGTGCCAGCAGCGCCGTACAGGGGGCGCGGGGGGACACCATATATTTT	CASSAVQGARGDTIYF
NA	TRBV7-8	NA	TRBJ1-1	TGTGCCAGCATCCCACGAGGGCTGAACACTGAAGCTTTCTTT	CASIPRGLNTEAFF
NA	TRBV4-1	TRBD2	TRBJ2-1	TGCGCCAGCAGCCCGGGACTAGCGGGACCTCAGACCTACAATGAGCAGTTCTTC	CASSPGLAGPQTYNEQFF
NA	TRBV6-5	NA	TRBJ2-1	TGTGCCAGCAGATATGCTCTTAGCTCCTACAATGAGCAGTTCTTC	CASRYALSSYNEQFF
once	TRBV7-9	TRBD2	TRBJ2-3	TGTGCCAGCAGCTTAGAACAGCGGGAGGATGGCACAGATACGCAGTATTTT	CASSLEQREDGTDTQYF
once	TRBV27	NA	TRBJ2-1	TGTGCCAGCAGTTTTTTCAATGAGCAGTTCTTC	CASSFFNEQFF
few	TRBV2	NA	TRBJ1-5	TGTGCCAGCAGCGCCTGGGCTAGCAATCAGCCCCAGCATTTT	CASSAWASNQPQHF
NA	TRBV7-9	NA	TRBJ1-5	TGTGCCAGCAGCTTGGGCACAAATCAGCCCCAGCATTTT	CASSLGTNQPQHF
NA	TRBV28	NA	TRBJ2-2	TGTGCCAGCAACCCTAGAGCCACCGGGGAGCTGTTTTTT	CASNPRATGELFF
NA	TRBV30	TRBD1	TRBJ1-5	TGTGCCTGGAGCGACAGGGCTCAGCCCCAGCATTTT	CAWSDRAQPQHF
NA	TRBV10-3	NA	TRBJ1-3	TGTGCCATCAGTGAGATTGACCGGGACGGCTTTATCTCTGGAAACACCATATATTTT	CAISEIDRDGFISGNTIYF
NA	TRBV27	NA	TRBJ1-2	TGTGCCAGCAGTCTATCCCAGGGTATCCATGGCTACACCTTC	CASSLSQGIHGYTF
once	TRBV2	TRBD1	TRBJ2-7	TGTGCCAGCATCCCCAGGACAGGGTACGCCGAGCAGTACTTC	CASIPRTGYAEQYF
NA	TRBV6-5	NA	TRBJ1-2	TGTGCCAGCAGTTACCCGGGTGGGGCTTTCTATGGCTACACCTTC	CASSYPGGAFYGYTF
NA	TRBV9	TRBD2	TRBJ2-4	TGTGCCAGCAGTGTAGCGGGAGGGTACATTCAGTACTTC	CASSVAGGYIQYF
NA	TRBV10-3	NA	TRBJ2-2	TGTGCCATCGGACTGAACACCGGGGAGCTGTTTTTT	CAIGLNTGELFF
NA	TRBV7-3	TRBD2	TRBJ2-1	TGTGCCAGCAGCTCTCTAGCGGGAGAAAGCTACAATGAGCAGTTCTTC	CASSSLAGESYNEQFF